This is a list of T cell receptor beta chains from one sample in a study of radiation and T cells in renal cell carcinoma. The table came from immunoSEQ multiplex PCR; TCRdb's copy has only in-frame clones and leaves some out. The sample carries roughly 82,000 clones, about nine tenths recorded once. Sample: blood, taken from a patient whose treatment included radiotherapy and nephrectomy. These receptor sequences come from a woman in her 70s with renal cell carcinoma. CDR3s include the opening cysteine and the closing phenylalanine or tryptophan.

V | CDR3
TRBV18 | CASSNAISGNTIYF
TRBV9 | CASSQDLREQFF
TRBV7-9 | CASSLAGAETQYF
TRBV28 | CASSLGPNNSPLHF
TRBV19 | CASSGTLNTDTQYF
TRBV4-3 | CASSQDQGTAYEQYF
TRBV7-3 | CASSLTGTGGAGELFF
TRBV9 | CASSVVAGDHNEQFF
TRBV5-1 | CASSSDSSRGNTIYF
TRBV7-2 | CASSLIGTGGGSTEAFF
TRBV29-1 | CSVELAGRYGYTF
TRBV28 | CASQRGDRGDTQYF
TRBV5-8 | CASSFSYEQYF
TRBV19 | CASRRLAGYNEQFF
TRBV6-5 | CASSPDSLRNSPLHF
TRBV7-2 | CASSQIGQTEQYF
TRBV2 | CASSEQYYGYTF
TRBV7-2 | CASSTNTLRGSSGNTIYF
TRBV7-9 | CASSYDGTNQPQHF
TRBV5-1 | CASSLAPKMGYTF
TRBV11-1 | CASSLIRPGLQYF
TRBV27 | CASSRSDRNHEQYF
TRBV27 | CASSLAPFLGNEQFF
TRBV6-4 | CASSGDSGGPYNEQFF
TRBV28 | CASKGGVGEQYF
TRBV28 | CATISGGNTGELFF
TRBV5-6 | CASSWRGGSDTQYF
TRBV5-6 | CASSLSLQNTEAFF
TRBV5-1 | CASSLDRVDTEAFF
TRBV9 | CASSVLSGGLETQYF
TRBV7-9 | CASSLPGRQETQYF
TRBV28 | CASRLPSLSNTEAFF
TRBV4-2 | CASSQEQGGRDEAFF
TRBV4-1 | CASSQDFWTSGGKSFSYEQYF
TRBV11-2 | CASSRTGQAWVEAFF
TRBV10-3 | CAIRELGDGDGYTF
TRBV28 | CAAGQGTSSYTF
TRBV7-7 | CASSPAVPNTGELFF
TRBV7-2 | CASRRRGGGYEQYF
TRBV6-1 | CASSAYTSGEFF
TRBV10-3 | CAIRGETGKSQPQHF
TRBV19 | CASSAQDRPANTGELFF
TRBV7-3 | CASSQPGGGDTQYF
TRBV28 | CATKPPRAGEKLFF
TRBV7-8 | CASSSGGGRQPQHF
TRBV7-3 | CASSLAVTNTGELFF
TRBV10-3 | CAISQRDEQYF